Below, 28 T cell receptor beta chains from the same sample are listed, as sequenced in a study of blood T cells in healthy people across ages. With a J-beta primer mix and a sample-barcoded 5' primer, a second PCR ran 7 to 11 cycles. TCRdb ran MiXCR on the 5' RACE reads and lists one entry per CDR3 protein. Of hundreds of thousands of distinct CDR3 sequences in the sample, 44% were seen once. The sequencing input was blood. These receptors were taken from a man aged 55 to 70 in good health.

This clonotype was seen more than once but under ten times. The V gene is TRBV7-6, the J gene TRBJ2-6; no reliable D call. Trimming stripped 6 bases from V and 0 bases from J, with 9 bases between. Germline V gene sequence: CDR1 SGHVS, CDR2 FNYEAQ. This CDR3 contains 15 residues. The CDR3 bases are TGTGCCAGCAGTCTACAGACCTCTGGGGCCAACGTCCTGACTTTC. Translation gives CASSLQTSGANVLTF.

V gene TRBV30 combines with J gene TRBJ1-2; D is perhaps TRBD1 (5 bases). V lost 2 bases and J lost 2, with 9 bases in between. This CDR3 is built from 13 residues. CDR1 and CDR2 from the germline V gene are GTSNPN and SVGIG (reference sequence). The CDR3 spells CAWSQDKNYGYTF. CDR3 bases: TGTGCCTGGAGTCAGGACAAAAACTATGGCTACACCTTC.

This clonotype has only a few counts. V usage is TRBV3-1 and J usage is TRBJ2-3; the match to TRBD1 covers 10 bases. Germline CDR1 and CDR2: LGHDT and YNNKEL (reference sequence). V trimming: 2 bases; J trimming: 10 bases; junction bases outside the gene matches: 3. CDR3 length: 13 residues. CDR3 nucleotides: TGTGCCAGCAGCCAATTCGACAGGGGGCCGCAGTATTTT. Protein sequence: CASSQFDRGPQYF.

The chain recombines TRBV28 with TRBJ2-1, with D tentatively TRBD1 (6 bases). V was cut by 8 bases and J by 13 bases, with 24 bases left in between. CDR3 length: 14 amino acids. Looked up from germline, CDR1 is MDHEN and CDR2 is SYDVKM. As DNA, the CDR3 is TGTGCCAGCTCGGCCAGGGTTCTGGGGGCGACCCAGTTCTTC. Translation: CASSARVLGATQFF.

V and J are TRBV20-1 and TRBJ1-1; D possibly corresponds to TRBD1 (5 bases). The CDR3 spans 14 residues. The V gene's germline CDR1 is DFQATT and CDR2 SNEGSKA (reference sequence). Trimming shortened V by 4 bases and J by 1 base, and 13 bases separated the two germline ends. In DNA form, the CDR3 reads TGCAGTGCTACTAAAGGGGACGCGAACACTGAAGCTTTCTTT. This sequence encodes CSATKGDANTEAFF.

The chain is built from TRBV2 and TRBJ2-5, with D unresolved. V was trimmed by 6 bases and J by 4 bases, leaving 18 bases between them. CDR3 length equals 15 residues. Per germline, CDR1 SNHLY and CDR2 FYNNEI. The CDR3 DNA reads TGTGCCAGCAGCACCTCAGGACCCCTTGGAGAGACCCAGTACTTC. Translating gives CASSTSGPLGETQYF.

This chain joins TRBV12-3 or TRBV12-4 and TRBJ2-7; no firm D call. Between the trimmed V and J ends, which lost 6 bases and 2 bases, there was a span of 11 bases. This CDR3 comprises 13 residues. The CDR3 bases are TGTGCCAGCAGGCCCTCGGGCGCCTACGAGCAGTACTTC. Its translation is CASRPSGAYEQYF.

The chain recombines TRBV15 with TRBJ1-1, with a tentative D call TRBD1 (5 bases). Between the trimmed V and J ends, which lost 0 bases and 0 bases, there was a span of 11 bases. The CDR3 spans 16 residues. The V gene's germline CDR1 is LNHNV and CDR2 YYDKDF (reference sequence). CDR3 DNA sequence: TGTGCCACCAGCAGAGAGGGGCAGTACATGAACACTGAAGCTTTCTTT. It codes for CATSREGQYMNTEAFF.

Only a few counts were recorded for this clonotype. V gene TRBV28 combines with J gene TRBJ2-7; possible D gene TRBD2, 5 bases. V was cut by 9 bases and J by 0 bases, with 15 bases left in between. Germline V gives CDR1 MDHEN, CDR2 SYDVKM. This CDR3 spans 14 amino acids. The CDR3 sequence is CASLRALGSYEQYF. The DNA of the CDR3 is TGTGCCAGTCTGAGGGCCCTTGGCTCCTACGAGCAGTACTTC.

J is TRBJ2-1 and V is TRBV27, with D tentatively TRBD1 (5 bases). The germline CDR1 and CDR2 sequences are MNHEY and SMNVEV (reference sequence). The V end was cut by 2 bases, the J end by 3 bases, with 5 bases between. The CDR3 is 13 residues long. The CDR3 loop is CASSLGHYNEQFF. The CDR3, as DNA: TGTGCCAGCAGTTTAGGACACTACAATGAGCAGTTCTTC.

The chain joins TRBV3-1 to TRBJ2-3, with TRBD2 identical over 9 bases. The CDR3 totals 15 residues. Germline CDR1 reads LGHDT; CDR2 reads YNNKEL (reference sequence). V dropped 4 bases and J dropped 4; count of bases not matched to a gene: 6. The CDR3 is CASSRSGGWSDTQYF. The CDR3 DNA reads TGTGCCAGCAGCCGGAGCGGGGGGTGGTCAGATACGCAGTATTTT.

The count of this clonotype is one. The rearrangement links TRBV14 to TRBJ2-3; 7 bases match TRBD2. Germline assignment: CDR1 SGHDN and CDR2 FVKESK. This CDR3 contains 18 residues. V lost 1 base, J lost 2 bases, and 12 bases stayed unmatched. CDR3 sequence (DNA): TGTGCCAGCAGCCAAGGGAAGAAGACGGGGGGTTTCACAGATACGCAGTATTTT. As protein: CASSQGKKTGGFTDTQYF.

Only one count was recorded for this clonotype. The J gene is TRBJ1-1, the V gene TRBV4-3; D not resolved. The CDR3 spans 13 residues. Trimming shortened V by 3 bases and J by 4 bases, and 9 bases separated the two germline ends. Germline lookup yields CDR1 LGHNA and CDR2 YSLEER. CDR3 bases: TGCGCCAGCAGCCATAGTGATGGCACTGAAGCTTTCTTT. It translates to CASSHSDGTEAFF.

This chain connects TRBV9 to TRBJ2-1; the D call may be TRBD1 or TRBD2 (5 bases each). The CDR3 length is 14 residues. With 3 bases removed from V and 3 bases from J, the gap between germline ends came to 10 bases. From germline, CDR1 is SGDLS and CDR2 YYNGEE. This CDR3 reads CASSDGAFYNEQFF. The CDR3 coding sequence is TGTGCCAGCAGCGACGGGGCTTTCTACAATGAGCAGTTCTTC.

This clonotype has just a few counts. CDR3: CASSPSGTTDTQYF. CDR3 bases: TGTGCCAGCAGCCCTAGCGGAACAACAGATACGCAGTATTTT. This chain uses TRBV12-3 or TRBV12-4 with TRBJ2-3, with TRBD2 matching over 7 bases. V trimming: 6 bases; J trimming: 3 bases; junction bases outside the gene matches: 6. The CDR3 runs to 14 residues.

This clonotype was counted only a few times. The chain is built from TRBV9 and TRBJ2-1; D is perhaps TRBD2 (6 bases). The V gene's germline CDR1 is SGDLS and CDR2 YYNGEE. The CDR3 has 15 residues. The V and J ends lost 0 bases and 7 bases respectively, with 14 bases between them. The CDR3 DNA reads as TGTGCCAGCAGCGTAGTGGAGGGGCCGGGGAATGAGCAGTTCTTC. Translation gives CASSVVEGPGNEQFF.

This clonotype was seen only once. The chain's CDR3 is CASSRASGGRNEQFF. The CDR3 nucleotides are TGTGCCAGCAGCCGGGCGTCCGGGGGGCGGAATGAGCAGTTCTTC. The genes are TRBV3-1 and TRBJ2-1, with TRBD2 as a possible D gene (7 bases). Germline CDR1 is LGHDT and CDR2 is YNNKEL (reference sequence). Trimming pared 4 bases from V and 7 bases from J, leaving 17 bases between. CDR3 length equals 15 residues.

This chain connects TRBV4-1 to TRBJ2-5; 7 bases fit TRBD1. This CDR3 is built from 16 residues. The V and J ends lost 4 bases and 5 bases, in that order; junction bases with no gene match: 13. Germline values: CDR1 MGHRA, CDR2 YSYEKL. The CDR3 protein is CASSLLWTGSGETQYF. The DNA of the CDR3 is TGCGCCAGCAGCCTTCTATGGACAGGCTCAGGGGAGACCCAGTACTTC.

The rearrangement uses TRBV5-4 and TRBJ2-7; 8 bases are a match to TRBD2. V lost 0 bases and J lost 5; bases outside the gene matches: 10. The germline gives CDR1 SGHNT, CDR2 YYREEE (reference sequence). This CDR3 spans 16 amino acids. The CDR3 reads CASSLGVAGLVDEQYF. DNA for the CDR3: TGTGCCAGCAGCTTGGGAGTAGCGGGGTTAGTGGACGAGCAGTACTTC.

The sample holds a few counts of this clonotype. The chain employs TRBV9 and TRBJ1-1, with D hard to call. CDR1 and CDR2 (germline): SGDLS, YYNGEE. The CDR3 loop spans 14 amino acids. V gave up 0 bases and J gave up 4 bases, with 10 bases separating them. The CDR3 DNA follows: TGTGCCAGCAGCGTAGTGTCAGAAACCACTGAAGCTTTCTTT. Amino acid sequence: CASSVVSETTEAFF.

About this clonotype: A much larger clone lies one base from this, so it may be a read error. This chain connects TRBV7-9 to TRBJ2-7; D ambiguous. Trimming removed 6 bases from V and 7 bases from J, with 13 bases in between. Germline V gene data show CDR1 as SEHNR and CDR2 as FQNEAQ (reference sequence). The CDR3 extends over 12 amino acids. The CDR3 is CASSSLNNEQYF. The CDR3 nucleotides are TGTGCCAGCAGTTCCCTTAACAATGAGCAGTACTTC.

Only a few counts were recorded for this clonotype. The chain joins TRBV4-3 to TRBJ2-3; no clear D. CDR3 length: 16 residues. The V and J ends lost 1 base and 0 bases respectively, with 11 bases between them. Looked up from germline, CDR1 is LGHNA and CDR2 is YSLEER. As DNA, the CDR3 is TGCGCCAGCAGCCAAGGCACTACCCGAAGCACAGATACGCAGTATTTT. As protein: CASSQGTTRSTDTQYF.

This clonotype appeared many times. The CDR3 coding sequence is TGCAGCGTTGGCGGGGTGGTGAGCACAGATACGCAGTATTTT. It yields the protein CSVGGVVSTDTQYF. The V and J genes are TRBV29-1 and TRBJ2-3, with D possibly matching TRBD2 (6 bases). V was shortened by 4 bases and J by 0 bases, with 11 bases between the two germline ends. Germline lookup yields CDR1 SQVTM and CDR2 ANQGSEA. The CDR3 covers 14 residues.

V gene TRBV14 combines with J gene TRBJ2-7; tentative D call: TRBD1 (6 bases). The CDR3 covers 13 residues. Per the germline V gene, CDR1 is SGHDN and CDR2 is FVKESK. V was trimmed by 6 bases and J by 7 bases, leaving 16 bases between them. The CDR3 DNA is TGTGCCAGCAGGAAACAGGGATACAATGAGCAGTACTTC. Its translation: CASRKQGYNEQYF.

V is TRBV7-6 and J is TRBJ2-3, with D hard to call. The CDR3 sequence is 14 residues long. Per the germline V gene, CDR1 is SGHVS and CDR2 is FNYEAQ. Trimming stripped 5 bases from V and 6 bases from J, with 15 bases between. The CDR3 loop reads CASSVDVVRDTQYF. CDR3 DNA: TGTGCCAGCAGCGTAGACGTCGTCAGGGATACGCAGTATTTT.

The J gene is TRBJ2-5, the V gene TRBV20-1; D not resolved. CDR1 is DFQATT and CDR2 is SNEGSKA in the germline V gene (reference sequence). Trimming stripped 1 base from V and 2 bases from J, with 8 bases between. The CDR3 is made up of 13 amino acids. The CDR3 DNA reads as TGCAGTGCTAGAGGGCCGATTCAAGAGACCCAGTACTTC. Translated: CSARGPIQETQYF.

At least ten counts were recorded for this clonotype. The chain couples TRBV12-3 or TRBV12-4 to TRBJ2-7, with 8 bases lining up with TRBD2. The CDR3 has 15 residues. Unmatched junction bases numbered 12, after V lost 6 bases and J lost 5 bases. CDR3 DNA sequence: TGTGCCAGCAGCCCCACCGGGGGGGCGGCTAACGAGCAGTACTTC. Protein: CASSPTGGAANEQYF.

This chain links TRBV7-2 with TRBJ1-2; possibly TRBD1 for D (5 bases). CDR3 length equals 15 residues. Germline V lookup: CDR1 SGHTA, CDR2 FQGNSA. The V and J ends lost 5 bases and 2 bases respectively, with 15 bases between them. The CDR3 DNA follows: TGTGCCAGCAGCCCTATTCGGGGGTCGAACTATGGCTACACCTTC. Encoded protein: CASSPIRGSNYGYTF.